A selection of T cell receptor beta chains follows, all from one sample in a study of CD8 T cells in ankylosing spondylitis. TCRdb recomputed calls from the 5' RACE reads with MiXCR, one row per CDR3 protein. Of roughly 130,000 distinct CDR3 sequences in the sample, more than 6.5% were seen once. Sequenced sample: blood, either unsorted or a sorted T cell fraction (not recorded which). Source of these receptors: a male donor with ankylosing spondylitis or in good health (not recorded which). CDR3s include the opening cysteine and the closing phenylalanine or tryptophan. Fields, in order: clone size, J gene, V gene, D gene, CDR3 DNA, CDR3 protein. A D gene is named only where the DNA matches it firmly. A row's size may be missing; if present it is once, few, many or a size class.

size: many; J: TRBJ1-6; V: TRBV15; D: -; DNA: TGTGCCACCAGCAGAGACCAGGATTCACCCCTCCACTTT; CDR3: CATSRDQDSPLHF
size: -; J: TRBJ1-4; V: TRBV20-1; D: TRBD1; DNA: TGCAGTGCTCCAGCGGGGGGACAGCCCCATGAAAAACTGTTTTTT; CDR3: CSAPAGGQPHEKLFF
size: many; J: TRBJ2-2; V: TRBV7-8; D: TRBD2; DNA: TGTGCCAGCAGCTTACGGACTAGCGGGAGTGCCGGGGAGCTGTTTTTT; CDR3: CASSLRTSGSAGELFF
size: many; J: TRBJ2-2; V: TRBV5-1; D: TRBD1; DNA: TGCGCCAGTAGCAGACAGGGGGCGAACACCGGGGAGCTGTTTTTT; CDR3: CASSRQGANTGELFF
size: many; J: TRBJ2-5; V: TRBV5-1; D: -; DNA: TGCGCCAGCACGGGCGGTACCCAAGAGACCCAGTACTTC; CDR3: CASTGGTQETQYF
size: -; J: TRBJ2-1; V: TRBV20-1; D: TRBD1; DNA: TGCAGTGCTTGGGACAGCCTCTATAGCTCCTACAATGAGCAGTTCTTC; CDR3: CSAWDSLYSSYNEQFF
size: many; J: TRBJ2-2; V: TRBV27; D: TRBD2; DNA: TGTGCCAGCAGCCCTGGACTAGCGGGAGTATTTGGGGAGCTGTTTTTT; CDR3: CASSPGLAGVFGELFF
size: few; J: TRBJ1-4; V: TRBV20-1; D: -; DNA: TGCAGTGCTAGAGATCGTAGAGACCGCAGCTATTTT; CDR3: CSARDRRDRSYF
size: -; J: TRBJ2-7; V: TRBV5-6; D: -; DNA: TGTGCCAGCAGCCTGGCCCGGGTCAGTGGTTCCCACGAGCAGTACTTC; CDR3: CASSLARVSGSHEQYF
size: many; J: TRBJ1-1; V: TRBV5-6; D: -; DNA: TGTGCCAGCAGCTTACGAAGAAACACTGAAGCTTTCTTT; CDR3: CASSLRRNTEAFF
size: many; J: TRBJ2-7; V: TRBV20-1; D: TRBD2; DNA: TGCAGTGCCCCCCAAACGGCGGGGGGGCTGTACGAGCAGTACTTC; CDR3: CSAPQTAGGLYEQYF
size: many; J: TRBJ2-7; V: TRBV15; D: -; DNA: TGTGCCACCAGCAGAGGCCTAGCCTACGAGCAGTACTTC; CDR3: CATSRGLAYEQYF